The 29 T cell receptor beta chains listed next were all sequenced from one sample in a study of shared clonotypes between healthy human individuals. Measured with immunoSEQ multiplex PCR; TCRdb has only the in-frame clones, and not every one. The sample has 2 million to 2.5 million clones, about 90% seen once. Sequencing used naive CD4+ T cells from PBMCs. Subset reported: CD45RA+ positively selected. These receptors were taken from a man between 18 and 35 years old in good health. Some clones in this sample may be carry-over from other donors' samples.

This clone was seen a single time. The chain joins TRBV6-1 to TRBJ1-5; D not resolved. Germline assignment: CDR1 MNHNS and CDR2 SASEGT. The V gene lost 0 bases and the J gene lost 1 base, with 13 bases spanning the gap. There are 17 residues in the CDR3. Here the CDR3 DNA reads TGTGCCAGCAGTGAAGCGCTAGGCAGGAAGAGCAATCAGCCCCAGCATTTT. It codes for CASSEALGRKSNQPQHF.

The chain links TRBV5-1 to TRBJ2-1, with D tentatively TRBD2 (6 bases). The CDR3 runs to 15 residues. Germline CDR1 SGHRS, CDR2 YFSETQ. V was shortened by 4 bases and J by 4 bases, with 15 bases between the two germline ends. The CDR3 region has the DNA TGCGCCAGCAGCATTCTATCGGGAGCTTACAATGAGCAGTTCTTC. Translation gives CASSILSGAYNEQFF.

The gene calls are TRBV5-6 and TRBJ1-2, with D possibly being TRBD1 (5 bases). The V and J ends lost 4 bases and 7 bases respectively, with 17 bases between them. Germline V CDR1 and CDR2: SGHDT, YYEEEE. The CDR3 runs to 14 residues. CDR3 protein: CASSGTGSISGYTF. Here the CDR3 DNA reads TGTGCCAGCAGCGGGACGGGCAGTATTAGTGGCTACACCTTC.

The chain combines TRBV7-2 with TRBJ1-1; D call uncertain. This CDR3 is 14 amino acids long. Germline V lookup: CDR1 SGHTA, CDR2 FQGNSA. Trimming shortened V by 5 bases and J by 2 bases, and 12 bases separated the two germline ends. In nucleotides, the CDR3 is TGTGCCAGCAGCCTCGGACGGATAAACACTGAAGCTTTCTTT. It encodes CASSLGRINTEAFF.

The rearrangement uses TRBV5-4 and TRBJ1-1; D unclear. Between the trimmed V and J ends, which lost 0 bases and 8 bases, there was a span of 11 bases. This CDR3 is built from 13 residues. Germline loops: CDR1 SGHNT, CDR2 YYREEE (reference sequence). The DNA for the CDR3 is TGTGCCAGCAGCTTGGAGGTTGGCGGGGAAGCTTTCTTT. Its translation is CASSLEVGGEAFF.

The chain joins TRBV5-1 to TRBJ2-7, with 10 nucleotides matching TRBD1. The CDR3 runs to 15 residues. Trimming took 0 bases from V and 4 from J; bases not matched to a gene: 4. Germline lookup yields CDR1 SGHRS and CDR2 YFSETQ. The CDR3 sequence is CASSLGGTGEYEQYF. The CDR3 nucleotides are TGCGCCAGCAGCTTGGGTGGGACAGGGGAGTACGAGCAGTACTTC.

This clone was seen once. The V gene is TRBV9, the J gene TRBJ2-7; 7 bases map to TRBD2. Germline V gene data show CDR1 as SGDLS and CDR2 as YYNGEE. The CDR3 is 15 amino acids. Germline trimming cut 0 bases from V and 2 bases from J; bases unmatched to any gene: 5. The chain's CDR3 is CASSVGGGPPYEQYF. The CDR3 nucleotides read TGTGCCAGCAGCGTAGGGGGAGGGCCTCCCTACGAGCAGTACTTC.

Remarks on this clone: The identical CDR3 is also encoded by other nucleotide sequences in the sample. V and J are TRBV28 and TRBJ2-5; 7 bases are a match to TRBD1. CDR3 length: 13 residues. Losses at the gene ends were 6 bases for V and 1 base for J; bases not matched to a gene: 2. Germline V gene sequence: CDR1 MDHEN, CDR2 SYDVKM. The CDR3 nucleotides read TGTGCCAGCAGGGCAGGGGGCCAAGAGACCCAGTACTTC. This translates into CASRAGGQETQYF.

The chain uses TRBV10-3 and TRBJ2-3, with 9 bases matching TRBD2. Losses at the gene ends were 8 bases for V and 2 bases for J; bases not matched to a gene: 8. CDR3 length equals 15 residues. CDR1 is ENHRY and CDR2 is SYGVKD in the germline V gene. The CDR3 nucleotides read TGTGCCATCGGGAAGAGCGGGAGGACCACAGATACGCAGTATTTT. Amino acid sequence: CAIGKSGRTTDTQYF.

This chain connects TRBV7-8 to TRBJ2-5; 10 bases fit TRBD2. The germline V gene has CDR1 SGHVS and CDR2 FQNEAQ. V was pared by 5 bases and J by 1 base, with 7 bases of the junction left unmatched. The CDR3 sequence is 16 residues long. The CDR3 protein is CASSAGLAAFQETQYF. CDR3 nucleotides: TGTGCCAGCAGCGCCGGACTAGCGGCCTTCCAAGAGACCCAGTACTTC.

This clone was seen only once. This chain links TRBV14 with TRBJ1-1; weak D call: TRBD1 (5 bases). CDR3 length: 15 amino acids. With 1 base removed from V and 5 bases from J, the gap between germline ends came to 14 bases. Germline V gives CDR1 SGHDN, CDR2 FVKESK. The CDR3 protein is CASSQAGTGGTEAFF. The CDR3 region has the DNA TGTGCCAGCAGCCAAGCCGGCACAGGAGGAACTGAAGCTTTCTTT.

This chain connects TRBV5-1 to TRBJ1-2; TRBD1 might be the D (5 bases). With 0 bases removed from V and 5 bases from J, the gap between germline ends came to 14 bases. The CDR3 has 15 residues. Germline V gene lookup returns CDR1 SGHRS and CDR2 YFSETQ. The CDR3 coding sequence is TGCGCCAGCAGCTTGGTGGGGGAGGGACCGTATGGCTACACCTTC. Translation: CASSLVGEGPYGYTF.

The chain uses TRBV7-3 and TRBJ1-2; no definite D call. The CDR3 is 13 amino acids. Looked up from germline, CDR1 is SGHTA and CDR2 is FQGTGA. The ends were cut back, 5 bases at V and 5 bases at J, with 12 bases in the middle. CDR3 DNA: TGTGCCAGCAGCCCAAGTGGAGATTATGGCTACACCTTC. It is translated as CASSPSGDYGYTF.

V gene TRBV2 combines with J gene TRBJ2-2; D is undetermined. CDR3 size: 15 residues. Between the trimmed V and J ends, which lost 6 bases and 3 bases, there was a span of 14 bases. CDR1 and CDR2 from the germline V gene are SNHLY and FYNNEI. Here the CDR3 reads CASSPSTSDTGELFF. As DNA, the CDR3 is TGTGCCAGCAGCCCTTCAACCTCCGACACCGGGGAGCTGTTTTTT.

The chain is built from TRBV6-4 and TRBJ2-2; tentative D call: TRBD2 (6 bases). V lost 6 bases and J 6 bases, leaving 11 bases between the germline ends. This CDR3 is built from 13 residues. CDR1 is MRHNA and CDR2 is SNTAGT in the germline V gene. CDR3 amino acids: CASRGGVAGELFF. Written as DNA, the CDR3 is TGTGCCAGCAGGGGAGGTGTGGCCGGGGAGCTGTTTTTT.

The chain is built from TRBV27 and TRBJ1-5; 10 bases agree with TRBD1. Germline trimming cut 6 bases from V and 5 bases from J; bases unmatched to any gene: 7. Germline V gene sequence: CDR1 MNHEY, CDR2 SMNVEV (reference sequence). This CDR3 is built from 15 residues. Here the CDR3 DNA reads TGTGCCAGCAGAAATCCCGGGACAGGGGATCAGCCCCAGCATTTT. It encodes CASRNPGTGDQPQHF.

The genes are TRBV19 and TRBJ2-7; D assignment may be TRBD1 or TRBD2 (6 bases each). Per germline, CDR1 LNHDA and CDR2 SQIVND (reference sequence). The CDR3 is 16 residues long. V was trimmed by 2 bases and J by 2 bases, leaving 16 bases between them. CDR3 loop: CASSISEGGLTYEQYF. The CDR3 region has the DNA TGTGCCAGTAGTATATCGGAGGGGGGACTCACCTACGAGCAGTACTTC.

This clone was counted once. The chain carries TRBV9 and TRBJ2-5, with TRBD2 matching over 8 bases. Germline V gene lookup returns CDR1 SGDLS and CDR2 YYNGEE. The CDR3 contains 14 residues. Trimming at V came to 3 bases and at J to 6 bases, leaving 7 bases not matched to a gene. The CDR3, as DNA: TGTGCCAGCAGCGCAATGGGACTAGTGAAGACCCAGTACTTC. This gives the protein CASSAMGLVKTQYF.

The rearrangement links TRBV29-1 to TRBJ2-7, with 11 bases that match TRBD1. This CDR3 is built from 17 residues. The germline CDR1 and CDR2 sequences are SQVTM and ANQGSEA. J was trimmed by 1 base and V by 4 bases; bases with no gene match: 12. CDR3 loop: CSVVGTGGLWRSYEQYF. The CDR3, as DNA: TGCAGCGTTGTAGGGACAGGGGGTTTATGGAGGTCCTACGAGCAGTACTTC.

V gene TRBV11-2 combines with J gene TRBJ2-1; no reliable D call. The CDR3 runs 16 residues. Per the germline V gene, CDR1 is SGHAT and CDR2 is FQNNGV. V shed 1 base and J shed 3 bases, with 13 bases lying between them. In nucleotides, the CDR3 is TGTGCCAGCAGCTTAGCTTCCGTGTCGGGCTACAATGAGCAGTTCTTC. Encoded protein: CASSLASVSGYNEQFF.

The V and J genes are TRBV28 and TRBJ2-1; D may match TRBD1 or TRBD2 (5 bases each). This CDR3 has 16 amino acids. Germline V lookup: CDR1 MDHEN, CDR2 SYDVKM. V lost 2 bases to trimming and J lost 0 bases, with 11 bases between them. In DNA, the CDR3 is TGTGCCAGCAGTTTAGTGGGACGAGCCTCCTACAATGAGCAGTTCTTC. Its translation: CASSLVGRASYNEQFF.

The chain recombines TRBV5-1 with TRBJ2-1; 7 bases map to TRBD1. Germline-derived CDR1 and CDR2 are SGHRS and YFSETQ. CDR3 length: 13 amino acids. Trimming cost V 4 bases and J 7 bases; bases outside gene matches: 5. The CDR3: CASSPDRPNEQFF. Written as DNA, the CDR3 is TGCGCCAGCAGCCCGGACAGGCCTAATGAGCAGTTCTTC.

The chain uses TRBV6-6 and TRBJ2-7; D might be TRBD1 (6 bases). V dropped 6 bases and J dropped 2 bases, with 14 bases sitting between them. Germline V CDR1 and CDR2: MNHNY, SVGAGI (reference sequence). The CDR3 is 14 residues long. The CDR3 coding sequence is TGTGCCAGCAGATGGCAGGGGAGTACCTACGAGCAGTACTTC. This translates into CASRWQGSTYEQYF.

The chain couples TRBV7-8 to TRBJ2-1; D ambiguous. CDR3 size: 13 residues. Per the germline V gene, CDR1 is SGHVS and CDR2 is FQNEAQ. Trimming pared 3 bases from V and 7 bases from J, leaving 10 bases between. As DNA, the CDR3 is TGTGCCAGCAGCTTCTCACTCTCTAATGAGCAGTTCTTC. Its translation: CASSFSLSNEQFF.

This clone came up a few times. This chain connects TRBV2 to TRBJ1-5; D remains unclear. The V end lost 6 bases, the J end lost 9 bases, and 12 bases lay between the germline ends. Germline CDR1 SNHLY, CDR2 FYNNEI. This CDR3 region has 12 residues. CDR3 DNA: TGTGCCAGCAGAGGGAGGGCAGGGCCCCAGCATTTT. This sequence encodes CASRGRAGPQHF.

Only one count was recorded for this clone. The chain couples TRBV25-1 to TRBJ2-7; the match to TRBD1 covers 7 bases. The germline CDR1 and CDR2 sequences are MGHDK and SYGVNS. The J segment lost 2 bases and the V segment lost 3 bases, leaving 1 base of the junction unmatched. The CDR3 has 13 amino acids. The CDR3 spells CASSDDRAYEQYF. Written as DNA, the CDR3 is TGTGCCAGCAGTGATGACAGGGCCTACGAGCAGTACTTC.

The chain carries TRBV5-1 and TRBJ2-7; 7 bases agree with TRBD1. The germline CDR1 and CDR2 sequences are SGHRS and YFSETQ. V dropped 8 bases and J dropped 6; count of bases not matched to a gene: 2. This CDR3 comprises 10 residues. CDR3 nucleotide sequence: TGCGCCAGACAGGGGCGCGAGCAGTACTTC. Residues: CARQGREQYF.

The CDR3 reads CASSSFRGEAFF. CDR3 DNA: TGTGCCAGCAGTTCGTTTCGGGGCGAAGCTTTCTTT. The V and J genes are TRBV28 and TRBJ1-1, with a tentative D call TRBD1 (5 bases). Germline assignment: CDR1 MDHEN and CDR2 SYDVKM. The CDR3 consists of 12 residues. The V gene lost 4 bases and the J gene lost 8 bases, with 11 bases spanning the gap.

This sequence joins TRBV28 and TRBJ2-3; 11 positions match TRBD2. The CDR3 is 14 residues long. Germline assignment: CDR1 MDHEN and CDR2 SYDVKM. V lost 6 bases and J lost 5; bases outside the gene matches: 4. CDR3 protein: CASRTSGIVDTQYF. As DNA, the CDR3 is TGTGCCAGCAGGACTAGCGGGATAGTAGATACGCAGTATTTT.